A selection of T cell receptor beta chains follows, all from one sample in a study of OX40 agonist ivuxolimab in advanced cancers. The assay was immunoSEQ multiplex PCR, and TCRdb's table has in-frame clones only and misses some. The table has about 40,000 clones, around 89% seen once. Sequences were derived from CD4+ or CD8+ T cells sorted from blood, sampled in a trial of the OX40 agonist ivuxolimab. The origin of the receptors is an adult with an advanced solid tumor such as melanoma, head and neck, liver or kidney cancer. CDR3s include the opening cysteine and the closing phenylalanine or tryptophan. A D gene is named only where the DNA matches it firmly. Not all rows give a size; the values are once, few, many and, for expanded clones, a class.

D: -; V: TRBV30; size: -; J: TRBJ1-2; DNA: TGTGCCTGGTTGGGTGGCTACACCTTC; CDR3: CAWLGGYTF
D: TRBD2; V: TRBV13; size: -; J: TRBJ2-1; DNA: TGTGCCAGCAGCCCTACTAGCGGGGGGTACAATGAGCAGTTCTTC; CDR3: CASSPTSGGYNEQFF
D: TRBD1; V: TRBV27; size: -; J: TRBJ1-5; DNA: TGTGCCAGCAGTTTTCGGGGGGGGACAGCGGTCGGGGATCAGCCCCAGCATTTT; CDR3: CASSFRGGTAVGDQPQHF
D: -; V: TRBV6-5; size: -; J: TRBJ1-1; DNA: TGTGCCAGCAGTCCTGGACAGCCACCGAACACTGAAGCTTTCTTT; CDR3: CASSPGQPPNTEAFF
D: -; V: TRBV5-6; size: -; J: TRBJ1-5; DNA: TGTGCCAGCAGCTTAAGGAACGGCAATCAGCCCCAGCATTTT; CDR3: CASSLRNGNQPQHF
D: -; V: TRBV19; size: -; J: TRBJ1-1; DNA: TGTGCCAGTAGTATAGGCAGGGGATCTGAAGCTTTCTTT; CDR3: CASSIGRGSEAFF
D: -; V: TRBV5-1; size: -; J: TRBJ2-7; DNA: TGCGCCAGCAGGTGGAACAGCGCCTACGAGCAGTACTTC; CDR3: CASRWNSAYEQYF
D: TRBD2; V: TRBV19; size: once; J: TRBJ2-1; DNA: TGTGCCAGTAGTATAGTGGGACTAGCGGGGGAGGGTGAGCAGTTCTTC; CDR3: CASSIVGLAGEGEQFF
D: -; V: TRBV5-6; size: few; J: TRBJ2-5; DNA: TGTGCCAGCAGCCAGGGACGGATCCAAGAGACCCAGTACTTC; CDR3: CASSQGRIQETQYF
D: -; V: TRBV29-1; size: -; J: TRBJ1-4; DNA: TGCAGCGTTACGAGCCTGAATGAAAAACTGTTTTTT; CDR3: CSVTSLNEKLFF
D: -; V: TRBV5-8; size: -; J: TRBJ1-1; DNA: TGTGCCAGCAGCTTTAGGGGGGGCACTGAAGCTTTCTTT; CDR3: CASSFRGGTEAFF
D: -; V: TRBV7-6; size: -; J: TRBJ1-5; DNA: TGTGCCAGCAGCCCGGGACCTGACGGTCAGCCCCAGCATTTT; CDR3: CASSPGPDGQPQHF
D: -; V: TRBV4-1; size: -; J: TRBJ2-7; DNA: TGCGCCAGCAGCCAAGTCCCGACAGATCCTTCATCTAACTACGAGCAGTACTTC; CDR3: CASSQVPTDPSSNYEQYF
D: TRBD2; V: TRBV2; size: -; J: TRBJ2-7; DNA: TGTGCCAGCAGTGAAGCGAGAGCGGGGGGGTCCTACGAGCAGTACTTC; CDR3: CASSEARAGGSYEQYF
D: -; V: TRBV11-2; size: -; J: TRBJ1-2; DNA: TGTGCCAGCAGCTGGGACCCTTATGGCTACACCTTC; CDR3: CASSWDPYGYTF
D: -; V: TRBV7-6; size: -; J: TRBJ2-3; DNA: TGTGCCAGCAGCTTAGAGGTTGAGCGGTTCCCAGATACGCAGTATTTT; CDR3: CASSLEVERFPDTQYF
D: TRBD1; V: TRBV18; size: -; J: TRBJ2-7; DNA: TGTGCCAGCTCACCGGACAGGGCCTCCTACGAGCAGTACTTC; CDR3: CASSPDRASYEQYF
D: -; V: TRBV5-6; size: many; J: TRBJ2-5; DNA: TGTGCCAGCAGCTTGGTACAGCAAGAGACCCAGTACTTC; CDR3: CASSLVQQETQYF
D: -; V: TRBV28; size: -; J: TRBJ2-7; DNA: TGTGCCAGCAGTTTCAGAGGACTCCTCTACGAGCAGTACTTC; CDR3: CASSFRGLLYEQYF
D: TRBD1; V: TRBV11-2; size: -; J: TRBJ1-5; DNA: TGTGCCAGCAGCTTGGGACAGAATAGCAATCAGCCCCAGCATTTT; CDR3: CASSLGQNSNQPQHF
D: -; V: TRBV10-1; size: -; J: TRBJ1-6; DNA: TGCGCCAGCAGTGAGTCCCGACGACCGAATTCACCCCTCCACTTT; CDR3: CASSESRRPNSPLHF
D: -; V: TRBV9; size: -; J: TRBJ2-1; DNA: TGTGCCAGCAGCGTAGTGGGCGAGGGGGGAGGATCCTACAATGAGCAGTTCTTC; CDR3: CASSVVGEGGGSYNEQFF
D: -; V: TRBV18; size: -; J: TRBJ2-5; DNA: TGTGCCAGCTCTCTGGTAGGAGGGGGAGAGACCCAGTACTTC; CDR3: CASSLVGGGETQYF
D: -; V: TRBV19; size: -; J: TRBJ1-5; DNA: TGTGCCAGTAGGAACCAGGGGTTTCAGCCCCAGCATTTT; CDR3: CASRNQGFQPQHF
D: TRBD2; V: TRBV28; size: -; J: TRBJ2-1; DNA: TGTGCCAGCAGAGGCCCTACGTGGCGGGAGTCGGACAATGAGCAGTTCTTC; CDR3: CASRGPTWRESDNEQFF
D: -; V: TRBV6-5; size: -; J: TRBJ2-7; DNA: TGTGCCAGCATTTCTAGGGACGCCTACGAGCAGTACTTC; CDR3: CASISRDAYEQYF
D: -; V: TRBV27; size: -; J: TRBJ1-5; DNA: TGTGCCAGCGGACCGACAGGACCCAATCAGCCCCAGCATTTT; CDR3: CASGPTGPNQPQHF
D: -; V: TRBV18; size: -; J: TRBJ2-2; DNA: TGTGCCAGCTCACCACCGTTCGGGGGTGGTGAGGTACGGGACACCGGGGAGCTGTTTTTT; CDR3: CASSPPFGGGEVRDTGELFF
D: -; V: TRBV27; size: -; J: TRBJ2-7; DNA: TGTGCCAGCAGTTATTCAGCGGGCTTCTCCTACGAGCAGTACTTC; CDR3: CASSYSAGFSYEQYF
D: TRBD1; V: TRBV9; size: -; J: TRBJ2-4; DNA: TGTGCCAGCAGCGATCCATCCGGCGGGACAGGGTTTAACATTCAGTACTTC; CDR3: CASSDPSGGTGFNIQYF
D: -; V: TRBV14; size: -; J: TRBJ1-1; DNA: TGTGCCAGCAGCCAAGGCCGGGGGACCTCAGGCACTGAAGCTTTCTTT; CDR3: CASSQGRGTSGTEAFF
D: -; V: TRBV6-4; size: -; J: TRBJ2-7; DNA: TGTGCCAGCAGTTATCGCGGGGCCCCCTACGAGCAGTACTTC; CDR3: CASSYRGAPYEQYF
D: -; V: TRBV7-2; size: -; J: TRBJ2-7; DNA: TGTGCCAGCAGCTTCTCGGCCTACGAGCAGTACTTC; CDR3: CASSFSAYEQYF
D: -; V: TRBV13; size: -; J: TRBJ1-1; DNA: TGTGCCAGCAGCCTGGCTACTGAAGCTTTCTTT; CDR3: CASSLATEAFF
D: -; V: TRBV14; size: once; J: TRBJ1-1; DNA: TGTGCCAGCAGCCCTTGGCCGGGTCCAGGGGCTGACACTGAAGCTTTCTTT; CDR3: CASSPWPGPGADTEAFF
D: -; V: TRBV11-3; size: -; J: TRBJ2-7; DNA: TGTGCCAGCAGCGATAGGTGGAGCTACGAGCAGTACTTC; CDR3: CASSDRWSYEQYF
D: -; V: TRBV7-9; size: -; J: TRBJ1-2; DNA: TGTGCCAGCAGCTTATCAAGGGAGGCGATATCTAACTATGGCTACACCTTC; CDR3: CASSLSREAISNYGYTF
D: -; V: TRBV6-1; size: -; J: TRBJ2-7; DNA: TGTGCCAGCAGCCCCGGGGGCCACGAGCAGTACTTC; CDR3: CASSPGGHEQYF
D: -; V: TRBV27; size: -; J: TRBJ2-2; DNA: TGTGCCAGCAGGGGCATGGCCGGGGAGCTGTTTTTT; CDR3: CASRGMAGELFF
D: -; V: TRBV7-8; size: -; J: TRBJ1-1; DNA: TGTGCCAGCAGCGTTGGACAGAGGGTGAACACTGAAGCTTTCTTT; CDR3: CASSVGQRVNTEAFF
D: -; V: TRBV25-1; size: -; J: TRBJ1-4; DNA: TGTGCCAGCAGTGAATGGGGTTCAACTAATGAAAAACTGTTTTTT; CDR3: CASSEWGSTNEKLFF
D: -; V: TRBV10-3; size: once; J: TRBJ2-2; DNA: TGTGCCATCAGGGACAGTGATTCCACCGGGGAGCTGTTTTTT; CDR3: CAIRDSDSTGELFF
D: -; V: TRBV27; size: -; J: TRBJ2-5; DNA: TGTGCCAGCAGTTTTCTCCCAGGGGGGGAGACCCAGTACTTC; CDR3: CASSFLPGGETQYF
D: -; V: TRBV4-1; size: once; J: TRBJ1-1; DNA: TGCGCCAGCAGCCAAGATGGCAGTCGGGGCACTGAAGCTTTCTTT; CDR3: CASSQDGSRGTEAFF